Presented here are 28 T cell receptor beta chains from one specimen sequenced in a study of control samples from healthy donors and cancer patients. Sequenced by immunoSEQ multiplex PCR; TCRdb stores in-frame clones only, minus some. The sample carries 130,000 or so clones, 88% recorded once. The specimen was blood. All receptors derive from a man aged 45 to 65 in good health.

The gene calls are TRBV14 and TRBJ2-7, with D hard to call. CDR1 and CDR2 (germline): SGHDN, FVKESK. V shed 6 bases and J shed 0 bases, with 12 bases lying between them. CDR3 size: 14 residues. The CDR3 loop reads CASRSGSDSYEQYF. CDR3 DNA: TGTGCCAGCAGATCAGGATCCGACTCCTACGAGCAGTACTTC.

This clone was detected only once. In DNA, the CDR3 is TGTGCCAGCAGCCCAGAGGCAGGGGGGACCTCCTACGAGCAGTACTTC. It is translated as CASSPEAGGTSYEQYF. The V and J genes are TRBV4-2 and TRBJ2-7, with D possibly TRBD1 on 7 matching bases. The CDR3 runs to 16 residues. Trimming removed 4 bases at V and 0 bases at J, with 16 bases between. CDR1 LGHNA and CDR2 YNFKEQ come from the germline V gene.

V and J are TRBV30 and TRBJ2-5; TRBD2 agrees at 9 bases. CDR1 is GTSNPN and CDR2 is SVGIG in the germline V gene (reference sequence). After removal of 3 bases from V and 5 bases from J, the junction contained 7 bases not matched to a gene. The length of the CDR3 is 14 residues. The chain's CDR3 is CAWSRGGATETQYF. Here the CDR3 DNA reads TGTGCCTGGAGCCGCGGGGGGGCCACGGAGACCCAGTACTTC.

The chain has TRBV5-1 and TRBJ2-2; either TRBD1 or TRBD2 may supply D (5 bases each). Trimming pared 0 bases from V and 3 bases from J, leaving 6 bases between. The CDR3 is made up of 14 amino acids. Germline CDR1 reads SGHRS; CDR2 reads YFSETQ. The CDR3 spells CASSLGGDTGELFF. The DNA of the CDR3 is TGCGCCAGCAGCTTGGGAGGGGACACCGGGGAGCTGTTTTTT.

This clone was counted only a few times. The chain couples TRBV19 to TRBJ1-1; D possibly corresponds to TRBD1 (5 bases). The CDR3 has 13 amino acids. Germline-derived CDR1 and CDR2 are LNHDA and SQIVND (reference sequence). V lost 6 bases to trimming and J lost 4 bases, with 12 bases between them. The DNA of the CDR3 is TGTGCCAGTAGGGGGCCGGGCGGCACTGAAGCTTTCTTT. It translates to CASRGPGGTEAFF.

As DNA, the CDR3 is TGTGCCAGCAGTTACGTCGGGGGACTAGCGGAGTACTCCTACAATGAGCAGTTCTTC. Protein product: CASSYVGGLAEYSYNEQFF. The chain combines TRBV28 with TRBJ2-1; 11 nucleotides agree with TRBD2. Germline CDR1 MDHEN, CDR2 SYDVKM. The CDR3 has 19 amino acids. V was clipped by 4 bases and J by 0 bases; unmatched bases: 11.

This clone was seen a handful of times. The chain has TRBV30 and TRBJ1-2; no clear D. Germline-derived CDR1 and CDR2 are GTSNPN and SVGIG (reference sequence). The CDR3 consists of 10 residues. This chain's CDR3 is CAIGSYGYTF. CDR3 DNA sequence: TGTGCAATTGGGAGCTATGGCTACACCTTC.

The rearrangement joins TRBV2 to TRBJ1-2; TRBD1 aligns across 7 bases. Germline CDR1 is SNHLY and CDR2 is FYNNEI. The CDR3 has 13 residues. V dropped 6 bases and J dropped 2; count of bases not matched to a gene: 3. The DNA of the CDR3 is TGTGCCAGCAGGGGAGGGGGCAACTATGGCTACACCTTC. It translates to CASRGGGNYGYTF.

A word on this clone: A junction boundary mismatches the germline segment, possibly from a read error. The same CDR3 arises from other DNA sequences in this sample as well. The chain uses TRBV5-4 and TRBJ1-2; no clear D. The CDR3 covers 13 residues. Germline loops: CDR1 SGHNT, CDR2 YYREEE (reference sequence). CDR3 in DNA: TGTGCCAGCAGCTTGCCTCGGGGTTCGGGCTACACCTTT. This codes for CASSLPRGSGYTF. The complete variable domain, with remaining parts taken from reference TRBV5-4 and TRBJ1-2, reads ETGVTQSPTHLIKTRGQQVTLRCSSQSGHNTVSWYQQALGQGPQFIFQYYREEENGRGNFPPRFSGLQFPNYSSELNVNALELDDSALYLCASSLPRGSGYTFGSGTRLTVV.

The genes are TRBV27 and TRBJ2-7, with a weak D call TRBD1 (7 bases). Germline loops: CDR1 MNHEY, CDR2 SMNVEV (reference sequence). The CDR3 has 14 residues. With 4 bases removed from V and 7 bases from J, the gap between germline ends came to 17 bases. The CDR3 reads CASSSGQAGGEQYF. CDR3 nucleotides: TGTGCCAGCAGTTCTGGACAGGCCGGGGGAGAGCAGTACTTC.

V gene TRBV6-5 combines with J gene TRBJ2-7, with 10 positions matching TRBD1. The V gene's germline CDR1 is MNHEY and CDR2 SVGAGI. The CDR3 runs to 14 residues. J gave up 6 bases and V 9 bases, and 11 bases lay outside the gene matches. DNA for the CDR3: TGTGCCAGTCGGCCGGGGACAGGGGTACGCGAGCAGTACTTC. It codes for CASRPGTGVREQYF.

The table lists this clone with a few counts. The chain recombines TRBV19 with TRBJ1-3; no clear D gene. V was pared by 10 bases and J by 0 bases, with 16 bases between. Germline assignment: CDR1 LNHDA and CDR2 SQIVND (reference sequence). The length of the CDR3 is 15 residues. The CDR3 DNA reads as TGTGCCACAACACCTGGCTGGGGCTCTGGAAACACCATATATTTT. It codes for CATTPGWGSGNTIYF.

The rearrangement joins TRBV13 to TRBJ1-2; possibly TRBD1 for D (6 bases). Germline V gene lookup returns CDR1 PRHDT and CDR2 FYEKMQ (reference sequence). Between the trimmed V and J ends, which lost 1 base and 7 bases, there was a span of 7 bases. The CDR3 spans 12 residues. CDR3 residues: CASSLEGGGYTF. The CDR3 DNA reads TGTGCCAGCAGCTTAGAGGGGGGTGGCTACACCTTC.

This chain links TRBV4-1 with TRBJ1-1, with 8 positions matching TRBD1. The CDR3 runs to 11 residues. J was trimmed by 12 bases and V by 6 bases; bases with no gene match: 6. Per the germline V gene, CDR1 is MGHRA and CDR2 is YSYEKL. This CDR3 is CASSQGAQTFF. Here the CDR3 DNA reads TGCGCCAGCAGTCAGGGGGCGCAGACTTTCTTT.

The chain combines TRBV6-1 with TRBJ1-2; D ambiguous. Per germline, CDR1 MNHNS and CDR2 SASEGT. The CDR3 runs to 15 residues. V was cut by 2 bases and J by 8 bases, with 18 bases left in between. Here the CDR3 DNA reads TGTGCCAGCAGTGAACTAAATGTCCCTCTTAAAGGCTACACCTTC. Translation: CASSELNVPLKGYTF.

This rearrangement joins TRBV2 to TRBJ2-5; D gene ambiguous. Trimming cost V 6 bases and J 4 bases, with 15 bases left between them. Germline assignment: CDR1 SNHLY and CDR2 FYNNEI. The CDR3 loop spans 14 amino acids. This CDR3 is CASSKLQFPETQYF. The CDR3 DNA sequence: TGTGCCAGCAGCAAACTACAGTTTCCAGAGACCCAGTACTTC.

This chain connects TRBV2 to TRBJ1-2, with D perhaps TRBD1 (6 bases). The germline V gene encodes CDR1 SNHLY and CDR2 FYNNEI. This CDR3 has 14 residues. Trimming removed 7 bases at V and 4 bases at J, with 16 bases between. The CDR3 region has the DNA TGTGCCAGCAAAGAGAAACAGGGCCTCTATGGCTACACCTTC. Translation: CASKEKQGLYGYTF.

The chain uses TRBV28 and TRBJ1-1; D might be TRBD1 (5 bases). The CDR3 length is 15 residues. Trimming took 7 bases from V and 1 from J, leaving 16 bases between them. Germline V gene lookup returns CDR1 MDHEN and CDR2 SYDVKM. The CDR3 DNA follows: TGTGCCAGCAACCTCCGGGGCGGAGCGAACACTGAAGCTTTCTTT. This encodes CASNLRGGANTEAFF.

The J gene is TRBJ2-2, the V gene TRBV24-1; D is undetermined. Germline V CDR1 and CDR2: KGHDR, SFDVKD. With 6 bases removed from V and 4 bases from J, the gap between germline ends came to 5 bases. This CDR3 comprises 12 residues. The CDR3 loop reads CATSRSTGELFF. The CDR3, as DNA: TGTGCCACCAGTAGAAGCACCGGGGAGCTGTTTTTT.

This chain uses TRBV4-1 with TRBJ2-5; D gene ambiguous. From germline, CDR1 is MGHRA and CDR2 YSYEKL. V was trimmed by 1 base and J by 2 bases, leaving 11 bases between them. The CDR3 runs 15 residues. The CDR3 nucleotides read TGCGCCAGCAGCCAAGTTATGGGGATTCAAGAGACCCAGTACTTC. Translation: CASSQVMGIQETQYF.

The CDR3 reads CASSEQASGSSYNEQFF. DNA for the CDR3: TGTGCCAGCAGTGAACAGGCTAGCGGGAGTTCCTACAATGAGCAGTTCTTC. V gene TRBV6-1 combines with J gene TRBJ2-1; TRBD2 matches at 10 bases. Trimming cost V 2 bases and J 1 base; bases outside gene matches: 5. Germline CDR1 and CDR2: MNHNS and SASEGT. The CDR3 extends over 17 amino acids.

V usage is TRBV29-1 and J usage is TRBJ2-7; TRBD2 agrees at 10 bases. The CDR3 has 14 residues. From germline, CDR1 is SQVTM and CDR2 ANQGSEA. V lost 7 bases and J lost 0; bases outside the gene matches: 6. The CDR3 loop reads CSAETSGASYEQYF. In nucleotides, the CDR3 is TGCAGCGCCGAAACTAGCGGGGCCTCCTACGAGCAGTACTTC.

This clone was observed a single time. The chain recombines TRBV7-3 with TRBJ1-5; tentatively, D is TRBD1 (5 bases). Germline values: CDR1 SGHTA, CDR2 FQGTGA. Trimming took 1 base from V and 8 from J, leaving 9 bases between them. This CDR3 region has 13 residues. CDR3 nucleotide sequence: TGTGCCAGCAGCTTAAATTTGGGGGAGCCCCAGCATTTT. It codes for CASSLNLGEPQHF.

The rearrangement links TRBV3-1 (or the pseudogene TRBV3-2) to TRBJ2-3; 7 bases are a match to TRBD1. With V trimmed by 4 bases and J by 0 bases, 4 bases remained unmatched. Germline V gives CDR1 LGHDT, CDR2 YNNKEL (reference sequence). CDR3 length: 15 residues. The CDR3 loop is CASSPGQLSTDTQYF. In DNA form, the CDR3 reads TGTGCCAGCAGCCCGGGACAGCTTAGCACAGATACGCAGTATTTT.

The V call is TRBV7-9, the J call TRBJ1-1, with D unresolved. The V end lost 2 bases, the J end lost 7 bases, and 11 bases lay between the germline ends. Germline-derived CDR1 and CDR2 are SEHNR and FQNEAQ (reference sequence). The CDR3 is made up of 13 amino acids. The CDR3 nucleotides are TGTGCCAGCAGCTTAAGGCCAGAGCATGAAGCTTTCTTT. Amino acids: CASSLRPEHEAFF.

This chain links TRBV4-1 with TRBJ1-1; D gene ambiguous. V was pared by 5 bases and J by 0 bases, with 7 bases between. CDR1 and CDR2 from the germline V gene are MGHRA and YSYEKL. This CDR3 spans 13 amino acids. The DNA for the CDR3 is TGCGCCAGCAGCATCACGGTGAACACTGAAGCTTTCTTT. It translates to CASSITVNTEAFF.

In this sample, this clone turned up once. The chain carries TRBV7-8 and TRBJ1-3; maybe TRBD1 (6 bases). This CDR3 comprises 17 residues. V dropped 2 bases and J dropped 0 bases, with 14 bases sitting between them. Germline-derived CDR1 and CDR2 are SGHVS and FQNEAQ. In nucleotides, the CDR3 is TGTGCCAGCAGCTTACCTAATACAGGGATCTCTGGAAACACCATATATTTT. It is translated as CASSLPNTGISGNTIYF.

The chain joins TRBV9 to TRBJ2-3; the D is unclear. V was trimmed by 1 base and J by 0 bases, leaving 12 bases between them. The CDR3 contains 16 residues. Germline V gene data show CDR1 as SGDLS and CDR2 as YYNGEE. CDR3 protein: CASSVQSTASTDTQYF. The CDR3 DNA is TGTGCCAGCAGCGTACAGAGCACTGCTAGCACAGATACGCAGTATTTT. Together with reference TRBV9 and TRBJ2-3, the CDR3 gives the full variable domain: DSGVTQTPKHLITATGQRVTLRCSPRSGDLSVYWYQQSLDQGLQFLIQYYNGEERAKGNILERFSAQQFPDLHSELNLSSLELGDSALYFCASSVQSTASTDTQYFGPGTRLTVL.